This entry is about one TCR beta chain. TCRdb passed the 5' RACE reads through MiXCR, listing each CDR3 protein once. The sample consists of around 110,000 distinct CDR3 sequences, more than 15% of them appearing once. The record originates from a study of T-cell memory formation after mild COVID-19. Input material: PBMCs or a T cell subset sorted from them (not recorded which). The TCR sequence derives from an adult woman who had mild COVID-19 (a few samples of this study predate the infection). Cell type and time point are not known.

The CDR3 protein is CASSFEVFTEQFF. CDR3 nucleotides: TGCGCCAGCAGCTTTGAAGTTTTTACTGAGCAGTTCTTC. This chain connects TRBV5-1 to TRBJ2-1, with D uncertain. Looked up from germline, CDR1 is SGHRS and CDR2 is YFSETQ. Trimming cost V 2 bases and J 9 bases, with 12 bases left between them. The CDR3 extends over 13 amino acids.